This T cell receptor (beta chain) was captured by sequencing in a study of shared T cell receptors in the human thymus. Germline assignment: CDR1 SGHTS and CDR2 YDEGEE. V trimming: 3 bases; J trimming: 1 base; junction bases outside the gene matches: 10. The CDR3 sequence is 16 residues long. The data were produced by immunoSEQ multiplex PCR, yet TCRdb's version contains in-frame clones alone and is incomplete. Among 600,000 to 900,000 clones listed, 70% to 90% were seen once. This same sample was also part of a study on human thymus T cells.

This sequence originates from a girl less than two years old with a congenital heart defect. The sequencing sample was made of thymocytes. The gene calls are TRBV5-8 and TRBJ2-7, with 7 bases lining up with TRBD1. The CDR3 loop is CASSWGKTGESYEQYF. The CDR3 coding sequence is TGTGCCAGCAGCTGGGGAAAAACAGGGGAGTCCTACGAGCAGTACTTC. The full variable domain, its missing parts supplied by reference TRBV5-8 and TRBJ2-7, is EAGVTQSPTHLIKTRGQQATLRCSPISGHTSVYWYQQALGLGLQFLLWYDEGEERNRGNFPPRFSGRQFPNYSSELNVNALELEDSALYLCASSWGKTGESYEQYFGPGTRLTVT.